This T cell receptor beta chain was captured by sequencing in a study of CD8 T cells in ankylosing spondylitis. Findings and limits, study-wide: Blood from ankylosing spondylitis patients appeared to carry a characteristic eight-variant TCR beta motif. Reportedly, matched ankylosing spondylitis synovial fluid was significantly enriched for disease-linked clones. Researchers report that disease-linked clones proved CD8+ and relatively rare in peripheral blood.

This clonotype was recorded at least ten times. What it binds is not known. Per the germline V gene, CDR1 is SQVTM and CDR2 is ANQGSEA. The ends lost 2 bases at V and 1 base at J; junction bases unmatched: 1. The CDR3 extends over 14 amino acids. Construction of TCR beta libraries was performed using quantitative 5'-RACE with molecular barcodes. TCRdb used MiXCR to reprocess the 5' RACE reads, holding one entry per CDR3 protein. The sample includes around 99,000 distinct CDR3 sequences, roughly 10% of them seen just once. The source of this sequence is a male donor with ankylosing spondylitis or in good health (not recorded which). Sequencing used blood, either unsorted or a sorted T cell fraction (not recorded which). The chain has TRBV29-1 and TRBJ2-5; 10 nucleotides match TRBD2. DNA of the CDR3: TGCAGCGTTGAACCTAGCGGGAGCCAAGAGACCCAGTACTTC. It codes for CSVEPSGSQETQYF. Supplemented by reference TRBV29-1 and TRBJ2-5, the full variable domain reads SAVISQKPSRDICQRGTSLTIQCQVDSQVTMMFWYRQQPGQSLTLIATANQGSEATYESGFVIDKFPISRPNLTFSTLTVSNMSPEDSSIYLCSVEPSGSQETQYFGPGTRLLVL.